The following is a T cell receptor beta chain sequence with its context. Antigen: not known. Only cases whose brain tissue showed the highest T cell transcript signatures were sequenced. The sample originates from a study of brain T cells in children with intractable seizures. The study's findings and limits: Only CDR3 sequence similarity suggested viral specificity, without known HCMV serostatus. Clones missing pre-surgery may reflect undersampling of that blood sample.

This CDR3 is 13 amino acids long. The V end was cut by 7 bases, the J end by 5 bases, with 13 bases between. Per the germline V gene, CDR1 is SNHLY and CDR2 is FYNNEI. Here immunoSEQ multiplex PCR was the method, and the copy in TCRdb shows in-frame clones only, minus some. The sample includes tens of thousands of clones, approximately 90% of them seen just once. The specimen was peripheral blood, collected at surgery. The rearrangement links TRBV2 to TRBJ2-3; D is uncertain. This clonotype was obtained from a girl aged 2-10 years with Rasmussen encephalitis and intractable seizures. The CDR3 sequence is CASTLFVEDTQYF. Written as DNA, the CDR3 is TGTGCCAGCACCTTATTCGTGGAAGATACGCAGTATTTT.